This section outlines one T cell receptor beta chain sequence together with its context. No antigen is known for it. The sample belongs to a study of CD8+ T cells in alopecia areata. Whole-study results and caveats: Persistence during tofacitinib was seen for many expanded lesional clones in scalp and blood. Scalp clonality decreased significantly with tofacitinib, and so did expanded CD8+ clones among the top 100.

Documented treatment: oral pan-JAK inhibitor, 5-10 mg twice daily. RNA extraction was followed by reverse transcription into cDNA, which acted as the sequencing template. The table came from immunoSEQ multiplex PCR; TCRdb's copy has only in-frame clones and leaves some out. The sample carries around 270,000 clones, roughly 60% recorded once. With V trimmed by 6 bases and J by 5 bases, 3 bases remained unmatched. Germline CDR1 reads ENHRY; CDR2 reads SYGVKD. The CDR3 is 13 amino acids. The chain links TRBV10-3 to TRBJ1-5, with TRBD1 identical over 8 bases. The source was CD4+ T cells sorted from blood, collected at week 24, from a patient treated with tofacitinib. This TCR derives from a human donor with alopecia areata. Here the CDR3 reads CAIRGQEDQPQHF. For the CDR3, the DNA is TGTGCCATCAGGGGACAGGAGGATCAGCCCCAGCATTTT.